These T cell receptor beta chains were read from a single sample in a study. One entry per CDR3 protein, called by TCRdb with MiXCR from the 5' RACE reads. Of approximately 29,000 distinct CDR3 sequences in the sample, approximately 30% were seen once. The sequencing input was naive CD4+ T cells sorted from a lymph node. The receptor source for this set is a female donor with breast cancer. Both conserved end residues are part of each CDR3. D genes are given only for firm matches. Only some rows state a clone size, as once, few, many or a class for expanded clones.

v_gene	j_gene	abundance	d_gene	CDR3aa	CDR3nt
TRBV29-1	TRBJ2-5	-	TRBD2	CSVDRLAGVEETQYF	TGCAGCGTTGATAGGCTAGCGGGAGTCGAAGAGACCCAGTACTTC
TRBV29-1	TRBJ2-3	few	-	CSVVRPDSTDTQYF	TGCAGCGTTGTCAGGCCTGACAGCACAGATACGCAGTATTTT
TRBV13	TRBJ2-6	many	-	CASSLGGAGANVLTF	TGTGCCAGCAGCTTAGGGGGCGCTGGGGCCAACGTCCTGACTTTC
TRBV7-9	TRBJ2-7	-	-	CASSLLAESYEQYF	TGTGCCAGCAGCCTATTAGCGGAAAGCTACGAGCAGTACTTC
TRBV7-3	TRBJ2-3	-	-	CASSSGLGAGASTDTQYF	TGTGCCAGCAGCTCCGGGCTGGGAGCAGGTGCTAGCACAGATACGCAGTATTTT
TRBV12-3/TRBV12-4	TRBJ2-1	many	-	CASSPGRNNEQFF	TGTGCCAGCAGCCCTGGTCGGAACAATGAGCAGTTCTTC
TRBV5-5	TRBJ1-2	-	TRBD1	CASTQSGTGVDGYTF	TGTGCCAGCACTCAGAGCGGGACAGGGGTCGACGGCTACACCTTC
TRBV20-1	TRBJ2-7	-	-	CSASIREEQYF	TGCAGTGCTAGCATACGGGAAGAGCAGTACTTC
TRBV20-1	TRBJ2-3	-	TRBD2	CSATGLAGGPSDGDTQYF	TGCAGTGCAACGGGACTAGCGGGGGGGCCATCTGATGGGGATACGCAGTATTTT
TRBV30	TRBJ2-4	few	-	CAWSQDTLAKNIQYF	TGTGCCTGGAGCCAGGACACTTTAGCCAAAAACATTCAGTACTTC
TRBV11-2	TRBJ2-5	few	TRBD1	CASSPRQGQETQYF	TGTGCCAGCAGCCCCCGACAGGGACAAGAGACCCAGTACTTC
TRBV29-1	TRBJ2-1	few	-	CSVAPGANEQFF	TGCAGCGTTGCACCCGGGGCCAATGAGCAGTTCTTC
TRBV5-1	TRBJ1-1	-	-	CTSSLSGLNTEAFF	TGCACCAGCAGCTTGTCAGGGCTGAACACTGAAGCCTTCTTT
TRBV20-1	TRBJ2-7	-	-	CSAFSGPYEQYF	TGCAGTGCTTTTAGCGGACCCTACGAGCAGTACTTC
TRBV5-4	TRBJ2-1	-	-	CASSFGAEEQFF	TGTGCCAGCAGCTTCGGGGCAGAGGAGCAGTTCTTC
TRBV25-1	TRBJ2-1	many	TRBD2	CASTLAGDNEQFF	TGTGCCAGCACACTAGCGGGGGACAATGAGCAGTTCTTC
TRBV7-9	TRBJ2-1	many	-	CAARSGEQFF	TGTGCCGCCCGCTCGGGTGAGCAGTTCTTC
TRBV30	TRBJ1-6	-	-	CAWRTEYNSPLHF	TGTGCCTGGAGGACGGAATATAATTCACCCCTCCACTTT
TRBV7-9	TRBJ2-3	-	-	CASSLAVAGTQYF	TGTGCCAGCAGCTTAGCGGTGGCGGGTACGCAGTATTTT
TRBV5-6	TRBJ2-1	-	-	CASSLLTYNEQFF	TGTGCCAGCAGCTTGTTGACTTACAATGAGCAGTTCTTC
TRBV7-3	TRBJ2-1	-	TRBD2	CASGGAAGEQFF	TGTGCCTCGGGGGGGGCGGCGGGTGAGCAGTTCTTC
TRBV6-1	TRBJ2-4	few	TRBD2	CASSEGPGLADLAKNIQYF	TGTGCCAGCAGTGAAGGACCGGGACTAGCGGATTTAGCCAAAAACATTCAGTACTTC
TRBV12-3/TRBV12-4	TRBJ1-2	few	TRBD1	CASRPMQGAHYGYTF	TGTGCCAGCAGACCCATGCAGGGGGCCCACTATGGCTACACCTTC
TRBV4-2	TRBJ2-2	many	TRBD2	CASSQDSSGSSGELFF	TGTGCCAGCAGCCAAGACTCAAGCGGGAGTTCCGGGGAGCTGTTTTTT
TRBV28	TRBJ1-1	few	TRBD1	CASSPRTGYTEAFF	TGTGCCAGCAGCCCCCGGACAGGGTACACTGAAGCTTTCTTT
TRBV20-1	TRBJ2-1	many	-	CSARTRGDIYNEQFF	TGCAGTGCTAGAACCCGGGGCGACATCTACAATGAGCAGTTCTTC
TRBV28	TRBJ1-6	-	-	CASSVGAGGLNSPLHF	TGTGCCAGCAGTGTGGGGGCCGGGGGGCTAAATTCACCCCTCCACTTT
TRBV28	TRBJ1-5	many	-	CASSPPKASNQPQHF	TGTGCCAGCAGTCCCCCCAAGGCAAGCAATCAGCCCCAGCATTTT
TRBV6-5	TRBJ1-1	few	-	CASSYSTEAFF	TGTGCCAGCAGTTACTCGACTGAAGCTTTCTTT
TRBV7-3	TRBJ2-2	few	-	CASSPPGRSGELFF	TGTGCCAGCAGCCCCCCCGGCCGTTCCGGGGAGCTGTTTTTT
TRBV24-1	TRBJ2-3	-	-	CATSDWGALTDTQYF	TGTGCCACCAGTGATTGGGGTGCACTCACAGATACGCAGTATTTT
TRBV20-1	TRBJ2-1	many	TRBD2	CSARITSGGAREQFF	TGCAGTGCTAGAATAACTAGCGGGGGGGCTCGTGAGCAGTTCTTC
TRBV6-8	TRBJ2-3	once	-	CAREPGHWVGRCTDTQYF	TGTGCCAGAGAACCAGGACACTGGGTGGGACGTTGCACAGATACGCAGTATTTT
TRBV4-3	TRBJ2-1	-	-	CTSSQDYSRTPPFF	TGCACCAGCAGCCAAGACTATTCCCGAACGCCGCCGTTCTTC
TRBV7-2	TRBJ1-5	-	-	CASSLEAARKRPQHF	TGTGCCAGCAGCTTAGAGGCAGCCAGGAAGAGGCCCCAGCATTTT
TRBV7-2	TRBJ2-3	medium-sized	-	CASSKDYNSITDTQYF	TGTGCCAGCAGCAAGGACTATAACTCCATCACAGATACGCAGTATTTT
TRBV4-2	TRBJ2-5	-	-	CASSQDRGTGLQETQYF	TGTGCCAGCAGCCAAGACAGGGGTACGGGGCTACAAGAGACCCAGTACTTC
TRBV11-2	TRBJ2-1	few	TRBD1	CASSLGQGQNEQFF	TGTGCCAGCAGCCTCGGACAGGGGCAAAATGAGCAGTTCTTC
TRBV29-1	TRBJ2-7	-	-	CSVGTGFYEQYF	TGCAGCGTGGGTACAGGGTTCTACGAGCAGTACTTC
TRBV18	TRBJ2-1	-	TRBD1	CASSPSGTGVNEQFF	TGTGCCAGCTCACCGTCCGGGACAGGGGTTAATGAGCAGTTCTTC
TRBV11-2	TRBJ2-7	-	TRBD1	CASSLGAHGTGFYEQYF	TGTGCCAGCAGCTTAGGAGCTCATGGGACAGGGTTCTACGAGCAGTACTTC
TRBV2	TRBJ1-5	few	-	CASSDGSQKNQPQHF	TGTGCCAGCAGTGACGGCAGCCAAAAAAATCAGCCCCAGCATTTT
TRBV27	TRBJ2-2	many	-	CASSPRGTGELFF	TGTGCCAGCAGTCCTAGGGGGACCGGGGAGCTGTTTTTT
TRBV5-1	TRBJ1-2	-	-	CASSLGAGRGNYGYTF	TGCGCCAGCAGCTTGGGGGCAGGGAGAGGGAATTACGGCTACACCTTC
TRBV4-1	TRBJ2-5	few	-	CASSQPQETQYF	TGCGCCAGCAGCCAACCCCAAGAGACCCAGTACTTC
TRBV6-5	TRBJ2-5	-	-	CASSYSAAEETQYF	TGTGCCAGCAGTTACTCTGCGGCGGAAGAGACCCAGTACTTC
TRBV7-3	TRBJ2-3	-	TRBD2	CASSIGTSGYTDTQYF	TGTGCCAGCAGCATTGGGACTAGCGGATACACAGATACGCAGTATTTT
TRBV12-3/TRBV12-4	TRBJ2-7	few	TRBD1	CASRTQTGGDYEQYF	TGTGCCAGCAGGACCCAGACAGGGGGTGACTACGAGCAGTACTTC
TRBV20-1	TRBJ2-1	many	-	CSATTGDVIDEQFF	TGCAGTGCTACGACAGGCGACGTTATAGATGAGCAGTTCTTC
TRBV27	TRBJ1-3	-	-	CASSPDRSGDTIYF	TGTGCCAGCAGTCCCGACAGATCTGGAGACACCATATATTTT
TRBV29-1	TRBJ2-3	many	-	CSAERDTGPDTQYF	TGCAGCGCCGAGCGGGACACCGGTCCTGATACGCAGTATTTT
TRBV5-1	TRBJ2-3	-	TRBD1	CASSRDRPPDTQYF	TGCGCCAGCAGCCGGGACAGGCCCCCAGATACGCAGTATTTT
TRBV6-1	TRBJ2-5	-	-	CASSGYRSETQYF	TGTGCCAGCAGTGGATACAGGTCGGAGACCCAGTACTTC
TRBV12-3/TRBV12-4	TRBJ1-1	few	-	CASSLTDTEAFF	TGTGCCAGCAGTTTGACGGACACTGAAGCTTTCTTT
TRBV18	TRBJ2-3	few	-	CASSPSPGDTQYF	TGTGCCAGCTCACCCAGTCCCGGGGATACGCAGTATTTT
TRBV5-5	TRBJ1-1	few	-	CASSATGSDTEAFF	TGTGCCAGTTCCGCCACAGGGTCCGACACTGAAGCTTTCTTT
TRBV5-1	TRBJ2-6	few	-	CASSLVGGSGANVLTF	TGCGCCAGCAGCTTGGTAGGGGGCTCTGGGGCCAACGTCCTGACTTTC
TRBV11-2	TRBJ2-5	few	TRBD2	CASSMSGRGQETQYF	TGTGCCAGCAGCATGAGCGGGAGAGGGCAGGAGACCCAGTACTTC
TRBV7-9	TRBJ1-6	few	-	CASSLSQAADNSPLHF	TGTGCCAGCAGCTTAAGCCAGGCGGCCGACAATTCACCCCTCCACTTT